Below are 30 T cell receptor beta chains sequenced from a single sample in a study of CD8 T cells in ankylosing spondylitis. In TCRdb, the 5' RACE reads were re-called with MiXCR into one record per CDR3 protein. The sample consists of about 300,000 distinct CDR3 sequences, roughly 20% of them appearing once. The sample was blood, either unsorted or a sorted T cell fraction (not recorded which). These receptors were taken from a female donor with ankylosing spondylitis or in good health (not recorded which).

V and J are TRBV6-1 and TRBJ2-1, with 9 bases matching TRBD2. The germline V gene has CDR1 MNHNS and CDR2 SASEGT. The CDR3 extends over 15 amino acids. V shed 4 bases and J 10 bases; nucleotides not matched to a gene: 11. CDR3 sequence: CASSGLGLAGREQFF. The DNA for the CDR3 is TGTGCCAGCAGTGGCCTCGGGCTAGCGGGAAGGGAGCAGTTCTTC.

V and J are TRBV5-4 and TRBJ2-1; D possibly uses TRBD1 or TRBD2 (5 bases each). The CDR3 consists of 15 residues. Germline V gene sequence: CDR1 SGHNT, CDR2 YYREEE (reference sequence). Trimming removed 4 bases at V and 6 bases at J, with 17 bases between. DNA of the CDR3: TGTGCCAGCAGCCCATCGGGACCTCGGGGCAATGAGCAGTTCTTC. Protein product: CASSPSGPRGNEQFF.

In this sample, this clonotype turned up many times. The chain has TRBV2 and TRBJ2-1, with a tentative D call TRBD2 (5 bases). CDR1 is SNHLY and CDR2 is FYNNEI in the germline V gene. The CDR3 sequence is 14 residues long. Deletions cut 7 bases from V and 0 bases from J, with 10 bases between. The CDR3 DNA is TGTGCCAGCACCCTAGGGAGCTCCTACAATGAGCAGTTCTTC. Its translation: CASTLGSSYNEQFF.

This clonotype was seen a few times. The chain recombines TRBV5-1 with TRBJ1-2; D gene ambiguous. The CDR3 covers 13 residues. The ends were cut back, 0 bases at V and 7 bases at J, with 10 bases in the middle. CDR1 is SGHRS, CDR2 YFSETQ, per germline. CDR3 in DNA: TGCGCCAGCAGCTTGGAGGCCAGTTCTGGCTACACCTTC. Translated: CASSLEASSGYTF.

This chain links TRBV9 with TRBJ2-1; a possible D gene is TRBD1 (5 bases). The length of the CDR3 is 15 residues. Trimming took off 1 base at V and 7 bases at J, with 15 bases between the two ends. CDR1 is SGDLS, CDR2 YYNGEE, per germline. The CDR3 here is CASSVNPQGRNEQFF. The CDR3 DNA reads as TGTGCCAGCAGCGTAAACCCCCAGGGAAGGAATGAGCAGTTCTTC.

This chain connects TRBV12-3 or TRBV12-4 to TRBJ1-2; possible D gene TRBD1, 6 bases. V shed 6 bases and J shed 7 bases, with 15 bases lying between them. The CDR3 contains 13 residues. The CDR3 nucleotides read TGTGCCAGCAGGTCCGACAGGAGATTTGGCTACACCTTC. This sequence encodes CASRSDRRFGYTF.

This clonotype was counted many times. The chain combines TRBV5-1 with TRBJ1-1; 8 positions match TRBD1. Germline-derived CDR1 and CDR2 are SGHRS and YFSETQ. The ends lost 2 bases at V and 0 bases at J; junction bases unmatched: 6. CDR3 length: 16 amino acids. The CDR3: CASSFGQGGMNTEAFF. The CDR3 DNA reads as TGCGCCAGCAGCTTCGGACAGGGAGGAATGAACACTGAAGCTTTCTTT.

The rearrangement uses TRBV3-1 and TRBJ2-5; 8 nucleotides agree with TRBD2. The V and J ends lost 0 bases and 2 bases, in that order; junction bases with no gene match: 11. Germline V gene lookup returns CDR1 LGHDT and CDR2 YNNKEL (reference sequence). The CDR3 has 18 residues. DNA of the CDR3: TGTGCCAGCAGCCAAGAACCCCGGGTAGCGGGATTTCAAGAGACCCAGTACTTC. Amino acids: CASSQEPRVAGFQETQYF.

The rearrangement joins TRBV15 to TRBJ2-7, with 7 bases that match TRBD2. CDR1 is LNHNV, CDR2 YYDKDF, per germline (reference sequence). The length of the CDR3 is 15 residues. Trimming cost V 3 bases and J 6 bases; bases outside gene matches: 11. CDR3: CATSRDQGGPSEQYF. CDR3 in DNA: TGTGCCACCAGCAGGGACCAGGGAGGGCCCTCCGAGCAGTACTTC. Drawing the rest from reference TRBV15 and TRBJ2-7, the complete variable domain is DAMVIQNPRYQVTQFGKPVTLSCSQTLNHNVMYWYQQKSSQAPKLLFHYYDKDFNNEADTPDNFQSRRPNTSFCFLDIRSPGLGDTAMYLCATSRDQGGPSEQYFGPGTRLTVT.

The chain joins TRBV6-2 or TRBV6-3 to TRBJ2-7, with TRBD1 matching over 7 bases. CDR3 length equals 15 residues. Trimming took 4 bases from V and 2 from J; bases not matched to a gene: 8. Germline loops: CDR1 MNHEY, CDR2 SVGEGT. As DNA, the CDR3 is TGTGCCAGCAGTTTAAAACAGGGGACGCCCTACGAGCAGTACTTC. Translating it yields CASSLKQGTPYEQYF.

The chain links TRBV12-3 or TRBV12-4 to TRBJ2-7, with D possibly being TRBD2 (7 bases). V gave up 4 bases and J gave up 7 bases, with 14 bases separating them. The CDR3 runs to 13 residues. CDR3: CASSSAGAGEQYF. The CDR3 bases are TGTGCCAGCAGTTCCGCGGGGGCGGGGGAGCAGTACTTC.

This clonotype was counted a few times. This chain connects TRBV12-3 or TRBV12-4 to TRBJ1-4, with a weak D call TRBD1 (5 bases). The CDR3 is made up of 13 amino acids. Trimming removed 5 bases at V and 8 bases at J, with 12 bases between. The CDR3 nucleotides read TGTGCCAGCAGTACGGGGCGAGGGGAAAAACTGTTTTTT. Translated: CASSTGRGEKLFF.

Only one count was recorded for this clonotype. The chain uses TRBV7-2 and TRBJ2-5, with 8 bases identical to TRBD1. Looked up from germline, CDR1 is SGHTA and CDR2 is FQGNSA. The CDR3 has 16 amino acids. V shed 1 base, J shed 4 bases, and the junction held 8 bases outside the gene matches. CDR3 sequence (DNA): TGTGCCAGCAGCTTAGGGCAACAGGGGGAAGGAGAGACCCAGTACTTC. Its protein is CASSLGQQGEGETQYF.

This clonotype was recorded a few times. The rearrangement links TRBV2 to TRBJ2-2, with D perhaps TRBD1 (6 bases). This CDR3 contains 15 residues. CDR1 is SNHLY, CDR2 FYNNEI, per germline. Trimming left V 7 bases short and J 1 base short, with 13 bases between. CDR3 in amino acids: CASTLMGQNTGELFF. The CDR3 nucleotides read TGTGCCAGCACCCTGATGGGACAGAACACCGGGGAGCTGTTTTTT.

The J gene is TRBJ1-5, the V gene TRBV16, with D unclear. The germline V gene encodes CDR1 KGHSY and CDR2 FQNENV. The ends were cut back, 1 base at V and 4 bases at J, with 11 bases in the middle. The CDR3 sequence is 15 residues long. The CDR3 sequence: CASSQWADGNQPQHF. The CDR3 region has the DNA TGTGCCAGCAGCCAATGGGCAGACGGAAATCAGCCCCAGCATTTT.

V and J are TRBV6-6 and TRBJ1-1; D is undetermined. This CDR3 comprises 13 residues. Germline loops: CDR1 MNHNY, CDR2 SVGAGI (reference sequence). V lost 2 bases, J lost 4 bases, and 8 bases lay in between. The CDR3 protein is CASSYRLATEAFF. As DNA, the CDR3 is TGTGCCAGCAGTTACAGGTTGGCCACTGAAGCTTTCTTT.

This clonotype was counted between two and nine times. V and J are TRBV12-3 or TRBV12-4 and TRBJ2-7; D perhaps matches TRBD1 (6 bases). The CDR3 extends over 14 amino acids. Trimming took off 3 bases at V and 3 bases at J, with 12 bases between the two ends. CDR3 sequence (DNA): TGTGCCAGCAGTTTCTTGGAAGGGGGCTACGAGCAGTACTTC. As protein: CASSFLEGGYEQYF.

A few counts support this clonotype. The rearrangement joins TRBV20-1 to TRBJ2-5; 7 bases fit TRBD2. Looked up from germline, CDR1 is DFQATT and CDR2 is SNEGSKA (reference sequence). This CDR3 has 13 residues. The V and J ends lost 3 bases and 4 bases, in that order; junction bases with no gene match: 5. The CDR3 sequence is CSASGGRGETQYF. DNA for the CDR3: TGCAGTGCTAGCGGCGGGAGAGGAGAGACCCAGTACTTC.

This rearrangement joins TRBV20-1 to TRBJ2-3; no clear D gene. The CDR3 totals 14 residues. Trimming cost V 0 bases and J 3 bases, with 10 bases left between them. Germline-derived CDR1 and CDR2 are DFQATT and SNEGSKA (reference sequence). The CDR3 sequence: CSARDLVATDTQYF. The CDR3 nucleotides are TGCAGTGCTAGAGATCTAGTGGCGACAGATACGCAGTATTTT.

As DNA, the CDR3 is TGTGCCACCTCAGGGACTAACACTTACGAGCAGTACTTC. Translated: CATSGTNTYEQYF. This sequence joins TRBV12-3 or TRBV12-4 and TRBJ2-7; the match to TRBD2 covers 7 bases. CDR3 length: 13 residues. V dropped 10 bases and J dropped 4; count of bases not matched to a gene: 10.

V and J are TRBV12-3 or TRBV12-4 and TRBJ2-5, with D perhaps TRBD1 or TRBD2 (5 bases each). The length of the CDR3 is 15 residues. V lost 4 bases, J lost 4 bases, and 16 bases lay in between. The CDR3 is CASSSPGRKRETQYF. The DNA for the CDR3 is TGTGCCAGCAGTTCTCCGGGACGCAAGCGAGAGACCCAGTACTTC.

This clonotype was counted ten times or more. The chain is built from TRBV12-3 or TRBV12-4 and TRBJ2-7; perhaps D is TRBD1 or TRBD2 (5 bases each). Trimming cost V 5 bases and J 0 bases, with 11 bases left between them. There are 14 residues in the CDR3. The DNA of the CDR3 is TGTGCCAGCAGTCCGGGACCGCTCTCCTACGAGCAGTACTTC. This encodes CASSPGPLSYEQYF.

V is TRBV4-3 and J is TRBJ2-1, with 9 bases aligning to TRBD1. V lost 3 bases to trimming and J lost 4 bases; unmatched junction nucleotides: 13. Germline V CDR1 and CDR2: LGHNA, YSLEER. This CDR3 is built from 18 residues. CDR3 nucleotide sequence: TGCGCCAGCAGCCATGCTACCTCCGGGACAGGGTCTTACAATGAGCAGTTCTTC. Translation gives CASSHATSGTGSYNEQFF.

The table lists this clonotype with many counts. The chain uses TRBV12-3 or TRBV12-4 and TRBJ1-3; D may be TRBD1 (5 bases). Trimming pared 7 bases from V and 4 bases from J, leaving 14 bases between. The CDR3 extends over 14 amino acids. This CDR3 reads CASTPGQSGNTIYF. For the CDR3, the DNA is TGTGCCAGCACTCCAGGGCAGTCCGGAAACACCATATATTTT.

This chain joins TRBV29-1 and TRBJ2-3; 9 bases align to TRBD1. The CDR3 has 13 residues. Germline-derived CDR1 and CDR2 are SQVTM and ANQGSEA. J gave up 3 bases and V 6 bases, and 4 bases lay outside the gene matches. CDR3 region: CSVDGTGTDTQYF. In nucleotides, the CDR3 is TGCAGCGTCGACGGGACAGGGACAGATACGCAGTATTTT.

The sample holds a few counts of this clonotype. This chain uses TRBV7-2 with TRBJ2-5; the D call may be TRBD1 or TRBD2 (6 bases each). Trimming removed 5 bases at V and 1 base at J, with 14 bases between. The CDR3 contains 15 residues. Germline values: CDR1 SGHTA, CDR2 FQGNSA. The CDR3 DNA is TGTGCCAGCAGCCCCGGGGGCCATCCCCAAGAGACCCAGTACTTC. Amino acids: CASSPGGHPQETQYF.

The rearrangement joins TRBV4-2 to TRBJ2-5; tentatively, D is TRBD1 or TRBD2 (5 bases each). Deletions cut 4 bases from V and 4 bases from J, with 16 bases between. This CDR3 is built from 15 residues. The germline gives CDR1 LGHNA, CDR2 YNFKEQ. CDR3 protein: CASSPVQGEGETQYF. The CDR3 nucleotides read TGTGCCAGCAGCCCCGTTCAGGGAGAGGGAGAGACCCAGTACTTC.

Ten or more counts support this clonotype. V and J are TRBV20-1 and TRBJ1-2; tentatively, D is TRBD1 (5 bases). This CDR3 is built from 13 residues. Germline assignment: CDR1 DFQATT and CDR2 SNEGSKA (reference sequence). Trimming left V 4 bases short and J 4 bases short, with 13 bases between. The CDR3 loop is CSATVSGGYGYTF. CDR3 DNA sequence: TGCAGTGCTACCGTCAGTGGGGGCTATGGCTACACCTTC.

At least ten counts were recorded for this clonotype. The J gene is TRBJ2-3, the V gene TRBV7-8; D may be TRBD1 or TRBD2 (5 bases each). V was pared by 3 bases and J by 3 bases, with 10 bases between. CDR3 length: 14 residues. From germline, CDR1 is SGHVS and CDR2 FQNEAQ. The CDR3 nucleotides are TGTGCCAGCAGCTTTGGGGGTCGGACAGATACGCAGTATTTT. This encodes CASSFGGRTDTQYF.

The rearrangement uses TRBV28 and TRBJ2-7, with 9 bases fitting TRBD1. In germline, CDR1 is MDHEN, CDR2 SYDVKM. With V trimmed by 6 bases and J by 1 base, 7 bases remained unmatched. The CDR3 is 15 residues long. The CDR3 here is CASRYRDRASYEQYF. The CDR3 region has the DNA TGTGCCAGCAGGTACCGGGACAGGGCTTCCTACGAGCAGTACTTC. Using reference TRBV28 and TRBJ2-7 for the parts outside the CDR3, the full variable domain is DVKVTQSSRYLVKRTGEKVFLECVQDMDHENMFWYRQDPGLGLRLIYFSYDVKMKEKGDIPEGYSVSREKKERFSLILESASTNQTSMYLCASRYRDRASYEQYFGPGTRLTVT.